The rows below give T cell receptor beta chains drawn from one sample of a study of T cell responses to AZD1222 COVID-19 vaccine. Produced via immunoSEQ multiplex PCR; TCRdb's table is partial and in-frame only. Seen here are 120,000 to 150,000 clones, about nine tenths observed once, and the top ten hold more than 3%. The sample here was peripheral blood, taken on day 0 of MenACWY control vaccination. The receptors here all came from an adult in good health. Each CDR3 is given with its conserved first and last residue. Each record gives: V gene, J gene, CDR3 length, D gene, clone size, CDR3 protein, CDR3 DNA. A D gene is named only where the DNA matches it firmly. Size values are once, few and many counts, or a class for expanded clones, and some rows have none.

TRBV24-1	TRBJ2-5	15	-	-	CATSDPRKVQETQYF	TGTGCCACCAGTGATCCCAGGAAGGTTCAAGAGACCCAGTACTTC
TRBV7-9	TRBJ2-1	14	-	-	CASSPLGVVDEQFF	TGTGCCAGCAGCCCGCTGGGAGTAGTTGATGAGCAGTTCTTC
TRBV5-1	TRBJ2-2	15	-	-	CASSSSGQNTGELFF	TGCGCCAGCAGCTCCTCCGGGCAGAACACCGGGGAGCTGTTTTTT
TRBV29-1	TRBJ2-3	13	TRBD2	once	CSVEEGGADTQYF	TGCAGCGTTGAAGAGGGGGGGGCAGATACGCAGTATTTT
TRBV7-2	TRBJ1-5	16	TRBD1	-	CASSLAGQGLNQPQHF	TGTGCCAGCAGCTTAGCAGGACAGGGGCTTAATCAGCCCCAGCATTTT
TRBV6-2/TRBV6-3	TRBJ2-7	15	-	-	CASSYGMGRRDEQYF	TGTGCCAGCAGTTACGGCATGGGACGCCGAGACGAGCAGTACTTC
TRBV14	TRBJ2-3	12	-	-	CASSPRGYTQYF	TGTGCCAGCAGCCCCAGGGGTTATACGCAGTATTTT
TRBV20-1	TRBJ1-4	15	TRBD1	-	CSASWWDSPNEKLFF	TGCAGTGCTAGTTGGTGGGACAGCCCAAATGAAAAACTGTTTTTT
TRBV2	TRBJ1-5	15	-	-	CASSALWGKGQPQHF	TGTGCCAGCAGTGCCCTTTGGGGGAAAGGTCAGCCCCAGCATTTT
TRBV5-4	TRBJ2-7	17	TRBD2	-	CASSRAGLAQNTYEQYF	TGTGCCAGCAGCCGGGCGGGACTAGCGCAAAATACCTACGAGCAGTACTTC
TRBV18	TRBJ2-7	15	-	-	CASSQAMEYTYEQYF	TGTGCCAGCTCGCAAGCGATGGAGTATACCTACGAGCAGTACTTC
TRBV7-7	TRBJ2-7	15	TRBD1	-	CASSLRTGSSYEQYF	TGTGCTAGCAGCTTAAGGACAGGGAGCTCCTACGAGCAGTACTTC
TRBV10-3	TRBJ1-5	14	-	-	CAISESGALQPQHF	TGTGCCATCAGTGAGTCAGGGGCACTTCAGCCCCAGCATTTT
TRBV10-3	TRBJ1-3	12	-	once	CAAAGRGNTIYF	TGTGCCGCAGCCGGTCGGGGAAACACCATATATTTT
TRBV6-2/TRBV6-3	TRBJ2-5	13	TRBD2	-	CASSLLAEETQYF	TGTGCCAGCAGTCTACTAGCGGAAGAGACCCAGTACTTC
TRBV19	TRBJ1-1	16	TRBD1	once	CASSIGPRQGFAEAFF	TGTGCCAGTAGTATAGGGCCCCGACAGGGCTTCGCTGAAGCTTTCTTT
TRBV3-1/TRBV3-2	TRBJ2-5	13	-	few	CASSQDWAETQYF	TGTGCCAGCAGCCAAGATTGGGCCGAGACCCAGTACTTC
TRBV6-2/TRBV6-3	TRBJ2-5	12	-	-	CASSYISETQYF	TGTGCCAGCAGTTATATCTCGGAGACCCAGTACTTC
TRBV24-1	TRBJ2-2	13	-	-	CATADSSTGELFF	TGTGCCACCGCGGACAGTTCCACCGGGGAGCTGTTTTTT
TRBV11-2	TRBJ2-2	16	TRBD1	-	CASSRMGQQSTGELFF	TGTGCCAGCAGCCGAATGGGACAGCAGTCCACCGGGGAGCTGTTTTTT
TRBV19	TRBJ1-5	14	TRBD1	-	CASSAGTGGFPQHF	TGTGCCAGTAGTGCAGGGACAGGGGGCTTTCCCCAGCATTTT
TRBV30	TRBJ1-1	12	-	-	CAWGLQGPEAFF	TGTGCCTGGGGACTACAGGGTCCTGAAGCTTTCTTT
TRBV4-2	TRBJ1-1	15	TRBD1	-	CASRGQGAADTEAFF	TGTGCCAGCAGGGGACAGGGGGCAGCGGACACTGAAGCTTTCTTT
TRBV9	TRBJ1-6	15	-	-	CASSVAPGRNSPLHF	TGTGCCAGCAGCGTAGCCCCAGGCCGTAATTCACCCCTCCACTTT
TRBV5-1	TRBJ2-1	16	TRBD2	-	CASSPTGTSGRDEQFF	TGCGCCAGCAGCCCTACCGGGACTAGCGGGAGGGATGAGCAGTTCTTC
TRBV7-8	TRBJ2-7	16	-	-	CASSLGGLRGRNEQYF	TGTGCCAGCAGCTTAGGGGGTCTGAGGGGGAGGAACGAGCAGTACTTC
TRBV15	TRBJ2-3	16	-	-	CATSRATGAGRNTQYF	TGTGCCACCAGCAGAGCAACGGGGGCCGGGAGGAATACGCAGTATTTT
TRBV6-4	TRBJ1-1	14	-	-	CASSDSGVGTEAFF	TGTGCCAGCAGTGACTCGGGAGTTGGCACTGAAGCTTTCTTT
TRBV5-6	TRBJ1-1	14	TRBD1	-	CASSLRDRVPEAFF	TGTGCCAGCAGCTTGAGGGACAGGGTGCCTGAAGCTTTCTTT
TRBV4-1	TRBJ2-2	15	-	-	CASSLPGSGVGELFF	TGCGCCAGCAGCCTCCCGGGGTCTGGAGTCGGGGAGCTGTTTTTT
TRBV28	TRBJ1-1	14	-	-	CASSVDSQNTEAFF	TGTGCCAGCAGTGTCGACAGCCAGAACACTGAAGCTTTCTTT
TRBV9	TRBJ2-2	15	-	-	CASTVSLQNTGELFF	TGTGCCAGCACAGTGTCCCTACAGAACACCGGGGAGCTGTTTTTT
TRBV2	TRBJ1-1	14	-	-	CASLDGRTGTEAFF	TGTGCCAGCTTGGACGGACGAACGGGCACTGAAGCTTTCTTT
TRBV11-3	TRBJ2-7	14	-	-	CASSLVWRSDEQYF	TGTGCCAGCAGCTTAGTATGGCGTAGCGACGAGCAGTACTTC
TRBV7-2	TRBJ1-2	13	-	-	CASSLAYPGGYTF	TGTGCCAGCAGCTTAGCCTACCCGGGTGGCTACACCTTC
TRBV7-2	TRBJ1-1	14	-	-	CASSLALGLTEAFF	TGTGCCAGCAGCTTAGCGTTGGGTTTAACTGAAGCTTTCTTT
TRBV28	TRBJ1-2	13	-	-	CASSFGGIPGYTF	TGTGCCAGCAGTTTCGGGGGCATCCCAGGCTACACCTTC
TRBV10-3	TRBJ2-5	12	-	few	CAIGGSQETQYF	TGTGCCATCGGCGGCAGCCAAGAGACCCAGTACTTC
TRBV20-1	TRBJ2-7	14	TRBD1	-	CSASPRTGEYEQYF	TGCAGTGCTAGTCCTAGGACAGGGGAATACGAGCAGTACTTC
TRBV3-1/TRBV3-2	TRBJ2-1	15	TRBD2	-	CASSQAQRGNNEQFF	TGTGCCAGCAGCCAAGCCCAGCGGGGTAACAATGAGCAGTTCTTC